The 20 T cell receptor beta chains reported below all come from one sample, sequenced in a study of T cells in Graves' hyperthyroidism and ophthalmopathy (dated by TCRdb to the late 2010s). Library prep was done by multiplex PCR. These reads were obtained on an Illumina HiSeq 2000. TCR beta CDR3 regions were amplified from RNA transcripts. The first round of RT-PCR for the TCR CDR3 was performed with the HTBI primer set and the Qiagen OneStep RT-PCR kit. Clones were called with MiXCR by TCRdb after fastp trimmed the public reads at Q25, and only in-frame beta chains were retained. Duplicate CDR3 protein sequences are folded into a single record with the most common DNA and genes. In all, the sample holds more than 500,000 distinct CDR3 sequences, and around 42% of those were seen once. The ten largest clonotypes hold roughly 19% of the sample. Sequencing was done on a sample of peripheral blood or thyroid tissue (not recorded which). These receptors originate from an adult woman with Graves' disease, either hyperthyroidism or ophthalmopathy (not recorded which).

The chain joins TRBV10-3 to TRBJ1-1, with a possible D match to TRBD1 (6 bases). The CDR3 runs 14 residues. Per the germline V gene, CDR1 is ENHRY and CDR2 is SYGVKD. V gave up 3 bases and J gave up 1 base, with 9 bases separating them. This CDR3 is CAISDRGRNTEAFF. CDR3 DNA: TGTGCCATCAGTGACAGGGGCCGGAACACTGAAGCTTTCTTT.

This clonotype was seen repeatedly, ten times or more. The V call is TRBV12-3 or TRBV12-4, the J call TRBJ1-5; D gene ambiguous. V was cut by 3 bases and J by 0 bases, with 6 bases left in between. The CDR3 consists of 14 residues. CDR3 region: CASSFGLSNQPQHF. The CDR3 nucleotides are TGTGCCAGCAGTTTCGGACTTAGCAATCAGCCCCAGCATTTT.

The chain uses TRBV25-1 and TRBJ1-2, with D unresolved. Trimming removed 5 bases from V and 1 base from J, with 8 bases in between. Germline values: CDR1 MGHDK, CDR2 SYGVNS. The CDR3 contains 13 residues. CDR3 protein: CASSMANNYGYTF. The CDR3 DNA sequence: TGTGCCAGCAGTATGGCCAATAACTATGGCTACACCTTC.

This clonotype was observed at least ten times. The chain links TRBV2 to TRBJ2-7; D remains unclear. Trimming removed 7 bases from V and 2 bases from J, with 15 bases in between. Germline lookup yields CDR1 SNHLY and CDR2 FYNNEI. The CDR3 covers 14 residues. For the CDR3, the DNA is TGTGCCAGCAACCACCCCCTCAGGACCTACGAGCAGTACTTC. It specifies CASNHPLRTYEQYF.

The CDR3 region is CASKGGGLAEQYF. The CDR3 region has the DNA TGTGCCAGCAAGGGAGGCGGGCTTGCCGAGCAGTACTTC. V gene TRBV28 combines with J gene TRBJ2-7, with D maybe TRBD2 (6 bases). Germline CDR1 is MDHEN and CDR2 is SYDVKM. This CDR3 has 13 residues. The germline V and J ends were trimmed by 7 bases and 6 bases, with 16 bases remaining between them.

This clonotype was counted ten times or more. The chain couples TRBV7-9 to TRBJ1-3; D gene unclear. The CDR3 consists of 14 residues. From germline, CDR1 is SEHNR and CDR2 FQNEAQ (reference sequence). The germline V and J ends were trimmed by 4 bases and 0 bases, with 7 bases remaining between them. The CDR3 sequence: CASSSPNSGNTIYF. In DNA, the CDR3 is TGTGCCAGCAGCTCCCCGAACTCTGGAAACACCATATATTTT.

The rearrangement uses TRBV7-2 and TRBJ2-6; D is perhaps TRBD1 (6 bases). Germline loops: CDR1 SGHTA, CDR2 FQGNSA. V lost 6 bases, J lost 2 bases, and 14 bases lay in between. The CDR3 runs 16 residues. The CDR3 DNA reads TGTGCCAGCAGTCCCACAGGGTCCCCTGGGGCCAACGTCCTGACTTTC. It codes for CASSPTGSPGANVLTF.

A note on this clonotype: One base away lies a much larger clone, so this may be a sequencing read error. J is TRBJ2-3 and V is TRBV7-8; no firm D call. V was cut by 2 bases and J by 2 bases, with 8 bases left in between. The CDR3 covers 14 residues. CDR1 SGHVS and CDR2 FQNEAQ come from the germline V gene. The CDR3 here is CASSLNRSTDTQYF. The CDR3, as DNA: TGTGCCAGCAGCTTAAACCGATCCACAGATACGCAGTATTTT.

The V gene is TRBV3-1, the J gene TRBJ2-7; 8 nucleotides agree with TRBD1. This CDR3 contains 14 residues. V was clipped by 3 bases and J by 4 bases; unmatched bases: 5. Germline assignment: CDR1 LGHDT and CDR2 YNNKEL (reference sequence). CDR3: CASSQGQVLYEQYF. DNA of the CDR3: TGTGCCAGCAGCCAGGGACAGGTCCTTTACGAGCAGTACTTC.

On this clonotype itself: A much bigger clone sits one base away, suggesting this may be a read error. The chain combines TRBV27 with TRBJ1-5, with 7 nucleotides matching TRBD1. Germline-derived CDR1 and CDR2 are MNHEY and SMNVEV (reference sequence). The length of the CDR3 is 15 residues. This chain's CDR3 is CTSSLTAGGNQPQHF. CDR3 sequence (DNA): TGTACCAGCAGTTTAACCGCAGGGGGAAACCAGCCCCAGCATTTT.

This clonotype was seen ten or more times. The chain is built from TRBV11-2 and TRBJ2-5; 8 bases map to TRBD2. The CDR3 runs to 15 residues. Germline lookup yields CDR1 SGHAT and CDR2 FQNNGV. The V segment lost 0 bases and the J segment 2 bases; nucleotides outside the gene matches: 2. The CDR3: CASSLEGLGQETQYF. Written as DNA, the CDR3 is TGTGCCAGCAGCTTAGAGGGACTAGGTCAAGAGACCCAGTACTTC.

The V and J genes are TRBV10-3 and TRBJ2-1; D is possibly TRBD1 (6 bases). Trimming pared 2 bases from V and 8 bases from J, leaving 16 bases between. CDR3 size: 15 residues. Germline V CDR1 and CDR2: ENHRY, SYGVKD. The CDR3 spells CAISETGPNTHEQFF. Written as DNA, the CDR3 is TGTGCCATCAGTGAGACAGGGCCCAATACCCATGAGCAGTTCTTC.

This clonotype was counted many times. The chain joins TRBV12-3 or TRBV12-4 to TRBJ1-5; 9 bases fit TRBD1. The length of the CDR3 is 13 residues. V gave up 8 bases and J gave up 5 bases; unmatched junction bases: 4. The CDR3 DNA sequence: TGTGCCAGCCACAGGGGGCTGGATCAGCCCCAGCATTTT. This translates into CASHRGLDQPQHF.

The CDR3 protein is CAISGMRVRDTEAFF. CDR3 sequence (DNA): TGTGCCATCAGTGGGATGAGGGTAAGGGACACTGAAGCTTTCTTT. The chain links TRBV10-3 to TRBJ1-1; D remains ambiguous. V was cut by 4 bases and J by 3 bases, with 15 bases left in between. In germline, CDR1 is ENHRY, CDR2 SYGVKD. CDR3 length: 15 residues.

This clonotype was detected once. The J gene is TRBJ2-7, the V gene TRBV7-2; D ambiguous. This CDR3 is 17 amino acids long. Trimming removed 5 bases at V and 0 bases at J, with 20 bases between. In germline, CDR1 is SGHTA, CDR2 FQGNSA. CDR3: CASSPWGRWGTSYEQYF. The CDR3 coding sequence is TGTGCCAGCAGCCCCTGGGGTCGATGGGGTACCTCCTACGAGCAGTACTTC.

With respect to this clonotype: This sequence may be a read error, since a much larger clone differs from it by one base. This rearrangement joins TRBV5-1 to TRBJ2-7; D assignment may be TRBD1 or TRBD2 (5 bases each). This CDR3 comprises 11 residues. CDR1 is SGHRS, CDR2 YFSETQ, per germline. CDR3 loop: CASSLAGEGTF. The CDR3 DNA sequence: TGCGCCAGCAGCTTGGCCGGGGAAGGGACCTTC.

The genes are TRBV7-6 and TRBJ2-2; no clear D. This CDR3 has 14 amino acids. Germline lookup yields CDR1 SGHVS and CDR2 FNYEAQ. V was cut by 2 bases and J by 4 bases, with 8 bases left in between. As DNA, the CDR3 is TGTGCCAGCAGCTTAATGGCACTCACCGGGGAGCTGTTTTTT. Translated: CASSLMALTGELFF. The entire variable domain, with the rest obtained from reference TRBV7-6 and TRBJ2-2, is as follows: GAGVSQSPRYKVTKRGQDVALRCDPISGHVSLYWYRQALGQGPEFLTYFNYEAQQDKSGLPNDRFSAERPEGSISTLTIQRTEQRDSAMYRCASSLMALTGELFFGEGSRLTVL.

This clonotype occurred a few times. This chain uses TRBV20-1 with TRBJ2-7; 8 bases fit TRBD2. The CDR3 contains 16 residues. Germline values: CDR1 DFQATT, CDR2 SNEGSKA (reference sequence). V gave up 3 bases and J gave up 0 bases; unmatched junction bases: 10. The DNA of the CDR3 is TGCAGTGCTAGTGGTTTAGCGGGATTGAGCTCCTACGAGCAGTACTTC. It encodes CSASGLAGLSSYEQYF.

This clonotype was detected many times. The chain is built from TRBV10-3 and TRBJ1-1; D not certain. The CDR3 spans 11 residues. Per the germline V gene, CDR1 is ENHRY and CDR2 is SYGVKD. The germline V and J ends were trimmed by 11 bases and 4 bases, with 11 bases remaining between them. The CDR3: CAGRDTTEAFF. For the CDR3, the DNA is TGTGCCGGAAGAGACACCACTGAAGCTTTCTTT.

Of note for this clonotype: At one end the junction does not follow the germline gene, possibly because of a read error. The chain recombines TRBV2 with TRBJ1-2; no reliable D call. The length of the CDR3 is 11 residues. The germline gives CDR1 SNHLY, CDR2 FYNNEI. CDR3 DNA sequence: TGCGCCAGCAGTATAACTAATGGCTACACCTTC. Its protein product is CASSITNGYTF.